This entry concerns a single TCR beta chain. No antigen is known for it. Losses at the gene ends were 4 bases for V and 13 bases for J; bases not matched to a gene: 4. This CDR3 contains 11 residues. Germline values: CDR1 SGHTS, CDR2 YDEGEE. Produced via immunoSEQ multiplex PCR; TCRdb's table is partial and in-frame only. The sample holds approximately 36,000 clones; about 80% are singletons and the top ten take more than 13%. The sample belongs to a study of a mutant IDH1 vaccine in newly diagnosed glioma. The time point was: week 11, during vaccination. All doses held 300 ug of mutant IDH1 20-mer peptide, with topical imiquimod. Donors had new WHO grade 3 or 4 IDH1-mutant, ATRX-lost astrocytomas.

This clonotype was obtained from a woman aged 25 to 39 with glioma. Some clones in this sample may be carry-over from other donors' samples. The chain joins TRBV5-8 to TRBJ1-4; 7 nucleotides match TRBD1. The sequenced sample was peripheral blood mononuclear cells (PBMCs), obtained from a glioma patient whose treatment included an IDH1 peptide vaccine. The CDR3 reads CASSRQGGLFF. The DNA for the CDR3 is TGTGCCAGCAGCCGGCAGGGGGGACTGTTTTTT.